Each of the 24 T cell receptor beta chains below was sequenced from the same sample in a study of CD8 T cells in ankylosing spondylitis. Using its own MiXCR run on the 5' RACE reads, TCRdb lists one record per CDR3 protein. Here the sample spans about 90,000 distinct CDR3 sequences, approximately 30% being singletons. Sample: blood, either unsorted or a sorted T cell fraction (not recorded which). The receptors stem from a male donor with ankylosing spondylitis or in good health (not recorded which).

The rearrangement joins TRBV5-1 to TRBJ1-2; 9 positions match TRBD1. This CDR3 has 15 amino acids. V shed 2 bases and J 1 base; nucleotides not matched to a gene: 3. Germline assignment: CDR1 SGHRS and CDR2 YFSETQ. In DNA, the CDR3 is TGCGCCAGCAGCTTCGGGGACAGGGTTAACTATGGCTACACCTTC. Encoded protein: CASSFGDRVNYGYTF.

This clonotype was counted only a few times. The chain carries TRBV27 and TRBJ1-5; 11 bases line up with TRBD1. V lost 3 bases, J lost 4 bases, and 5 bases stayed unmatched. The CDR3 runs 16 residues. CDR1 and CDR2 from the germline V gene are MNHEY and SMNVEV (reference sequence). CDR3: CASSFNGQGANQPQHF. In DNA, the CDR3 is TGTGCCAGCAGTTTCAACGGACAGGGGGCTAATCAGCCCCAGCATTTT.

The V call is TRBV12-3 or TRBV12-4, the J call TRBJ2-4; D remains ambiguous. This CDR3 has 13 amino acids. The ends were cut back, 5 bases at V and 4 bases at J, with 9 bases in the middle. In DNA, the CDR3 is TGTGCCAGCAGTCCTAGTAGTAAAAACATTCAGTACTTC. It is translated as CASSPSSKNIQYF.

This clonotype was found a few times. The chain employs TRBV10-3 and TRBJ2-1; D is unresolved. The germline CDR1 and CDR2 sequences are ENHRY and SYGVKD. The CDR3 sequence is 14 residues long. Trimming removed 7 bases at V and 7 bases at J, with 17 bases between. Here the CDR3 DNA reads TGTGCCATCACCGATCCCCGCACCCATAATGAGCAGTTCTTC. It specifies CAITDPRTHNEQFF.

This clonotype was found a few times. The J gene is TRBJ2-1, the V gene TRBV15; 12 positions match TRBD2. This CDR3 is built from 18 residues. From germline, CDR1 is LNHNV and CDR2 YYDKDF (reference sequence). J lost 6 bases, V lost 0 bases, and 9 bases had no gene match. The CDR3 region has the DNA TGTGCCACCAGCAGAGATCGACTAGCGGGAGCTCGGGGCAATGAGCAGTTCTTC. It translates to CATSRDRLAGARGNEQFF.

The gene calls are TRBV28 and TRBJ1-2; D not resolved. Germline CDR1 is MDHEN and CDR2 is SYDVKM. Trimming cost V 3 bases and J 8 bases, with 13 bases left between them. The CDR3 is made up of 13 amino acids. The CDR3 region has the DNA TGTGCCAGCAGTTTGCTCGGCGTCCGGGGCTACACCTTC. This gives the protein CASSLLGVRGYTF.

This chain links TRBV20-1 with TRBJ2-7, with D tentatively TRBD1 or TRBD2 (5 bases each). Germline V gene data show CDR1 as DFQATT and CDR2 as SNEGSKA (reference sequence). The CDR3 is made up of 14 amino acids. V lost 0 bases and J lost 2, with 11 bases in between. For the CDR3, the DNA is TGCAGTGCTAGAGATGGGGGTACCCCCTACGAGCAGTACGTC. It encodes CSARDGGTPYEQYV.

This clonotype has only a few counts. The junction departs from the called germline gene at one end, perhaps through a read error. CDR3 DNA: TGTGCTAGCAGCCACTCAAGGGTAGCGGGGGTCACAGATACGCAGTATTTT. As protein: CASSHSRVAGVTDTQYF. This chain uses TRBV7-7 with TRBJ2-3; TRBD2 matches 9 bases. The CDR3 is 17 residues long. Germline CDR1 SSHAT, CDR2 FNYEAQ (reference sequence).

This clonotype was detected only a few times. The gene calls are TRBV7-9 and TRBJ2-2; D call uncertain. The germline V and J ends were trimmed by 5 bases and 2 bases, with 18 bases remaining between them. Germline V gives CDR1 SEHNR, CDR2 FQNEAQ (reference sequence). The CDR3 consists of 17 residues. The CDR3 sequence: CASSRESRRSNTGELFF. In DNA, the CDR3 is TGTGCCAGCAGCCGAGAGAGTCGCAGATCCAACACCGGGGAGCTGTTTTTT.

The gene calls are TRBV29-1 and TRBJ1-4; perhaps TRBD1 as D (6 bases). This CDR3 region has 14 residues. The ends were cut back, 6 bases at V and 2 bases at J, with 13 bases in the middle. Germline CDR1 and CDR2: SQVTM and ANQGSEA. The CDR3 spells CSVQTGGTNEKLFF. DNA for the CDR3: TGCAGCGTACAGACAGGAGGTACTAATGAAAAACTGTTTTTT.

The CDR3 loop reads CASSTGLDSKNEQFF. CDR3 bases: TGTGCCAGCAGCACGGGACTTGACTCGAAGAATGAGCAGTTCTTC. The V call is TRBV11-2, the J call TRBJ2-1; D is perhaps TRBD2 (6 bases). CDR3 length: 15 residues. The V gene's germline CDR1 is SGHAT and CDR2 FQNNGV. The V end lost 5 bases, the J end lost 7 bases, and 18 bases lay between the germline ends.

The J gene is TRBJ2-4, the V gene TRBV7-2; D call uncertain. CDR3 length equals 15 residues. V lost 5 bases and J lost 5, with 16 bases in between. In germline, CDR1 is SGHTA, CDR2 FQGNSA. The CDR3 DNA reads as TGTGCCAGCAGCCCCCAGACAAGGGCTCAAAACATTCAGTACTTC. This codes for CASSPQTRAQNIQYF.

The chain combines TRBV5-1 with TRBJ2-7; TRBD1 matches at 7 bases. The V gene end was trimmed by 3 bases and the J gene end by 9 bases; junction bases not matched to a gene: 21. CDR1 and CDR2 from the germline V gene are SGHRS and YFSETQ. The CDR3 has 17 amino acids. Written as DNA, the CDR3 is TGCGCCAGCAGCTCACCTTTGCCAGGGGGTAAGGTTTCCGGGCAGTACGTC. Translated, it gives CASSSPLPGGKVSGQYV.

The chain links TRBV20-1 to TRBJ2-1, with TRBD2 identical over 7 bases. Germline V gene sequence: CDR1 DFQATT, CDR2 SNEGSKA (reference sequence). The CDR3 runs to 16 residues. V lost 0 bases to trimming and J lost 9 bases; unmatched junction nucleotides: 14. The CDR3 coding sequence is TGCAGTGCTAGAGAACCCGGTGGAGCGGGATTTGGTGAGCAGTTCTTC. It specifies CSAREPGGAGFGEQFF.

This clonotype has a handful of counts. The V and J genes are TRBV6-1 and TRBJ2-3; 11 positions agree with TRBD2. Germline CDR1 reads MNHNS; CDR2 reads SASEGT. With V trimmed by 8 bases and J by 6 bases, 7 bases remained unmatched. CDR3 length: 14 residues. This CDR3 reads CASCVAGGPDTQYF. The CDR3 DNA follows: TGTGCCAGCTGCGTAGCGGGAGGGCCCGATACGCAGTATTTT.

This sequence joins TRBV7-2 and TRBJ2-3; TRBD2 agrees at 7 bases. This CDR3 comprises 15 residues. Germline V gene lookup returns CDR1 SGHTA and CDR2 FQGNSA. The trim removed 2 bases at V and 4 bases at J, leaving 6 bases unmatched. CDR3 in DNA: TGTGCCAGCAGCTTAAGACTAGCCCACGCAGATACGCAGTATTTT. This sequence encodes CASSLRLAHADTQYF.

This clonotype was seen a handful of times. The genes are TRBV7-9 and TRBJ2-1; 9 bases are shared with TRBD2. Germline assignment: CDR1 SEHNR and CDR2 FQNEAQ (reference sequence). The length of the CDR3 is 16 residues. After removal of 5 bases from V and 4 bases from J, the junction contained 9 bases not matched to a gene. Here the CDR3 reads CASSPHLAGPYNEQFF. CDR3 sequence (DNA): TGTGCCAGCAGCCCGCACCTAGCGGGACCGTACAATGAGCAGTTCTTC.

CDR3 loop: CASSFTSAQTQYF. The CDR3 DNA sequence: TGTGCCAGCAGTTTTACGAGCGCTCAGACCCAGTACTTC. The gene calls are TRBV27 and TRBJ2-5; D gene ambiguous. CDR1 and CDR2 (germline): MNHEY, SMNVEV (reference sequence). This CDR3 is built from 13 residues. V was pared by 3 bases and J by 6 bases, with 11 bases between.

The chain has TRBV29-1 and TRBJ1-3, with D unresolved. Germline lookup yields CDR1 SQVTM and CDR2 ANQGSEA. The germline V and J ends were trimmed by 4 bases and 2 bases, with 6 bases remaining between them. The CDR3 loop spans 12 amino acids. CDR3 nucleotides: TGCAGCGTTGGAAGTGCTGGAAACACCATATATTTT. As protein: CSVGSAGNTIYF.

This clonotype showed up just once. This chain uses TRBV7-3 with TRBJ2-1; 7 bases are a match to TRBD1. V lost 5 bases, J lost 9 bases, and 4 bases stayed unmatched. The germline CDR1 and CDR2 sequences are SGHTA and FQGTGA. This CDR3 region has 12 residues. This CDR3 reads CASSRQGAEQFF. The CDR3 coding sequence is TGTGCCAGCAGCCGACAGGGAGCTGAGCAGTTCTTC.

This clonotype was observed a few times. The chain uses TRBV27 and TRBJ1-6; maybe TRBD1 (6 bases). The CDR3 totals 16 residues. Trimming cost V 0 bases and J 8 bases, with 14 bases left between them. Germline CDR1 reads MNHEY; CDR2 reads SMNVEV (reference sequence). CDR3 residues: CASSLSPGGLYSPLHF. DNA for the CDR3: TGTGCCAGCAGTTTATCGCCGGGGGGGCTTTATTCACCCCTCCACTTT.

This sequence joins TRBV7-3 and TRBJ2-3, with a weak D call TRBD1 (5 bases). CDR1 is SGHTA and CDR2 is FQGTGA in the germline V gene. CDR3 length equals 15 residues. Trimming took 1 base from V and 2 from J, leaving 10 bases between them. CDR3 nucleotide sequence: TGTGCCAGCAGCTTAAATGGCAGGGCCACAGATACGCAGTATTTT. It specifies CASSLNGRATDTQYF.

This clonotype was seen a few times. The rearrangement links TRBV20-1 to TRBJ2-2; unclear D gene. Per the germline V gene, CDR1 is DFQATT and CDR2 is SNEGSKA (reference sequence). The CDR3 is 14 residues long. Trimming removed 0 bases from V and 2 bases from J, with 7 bases in between. In DNA, the CDR3 is TGCAGTGCTAGAGATTCCACTAACACCGGGGAGCTGTTTTTT. Translated, it gives CSARDSTNTGELFF.

V usage is TRBV3-1 and J usage is TRBJ2-1, with D tentatively TRBD1 (6 bases). Germline CDR1 and CDR2: LGHDT and YNNKEL (reference sequence). The length of the CDR3 is 14 residues. Deletions cut 1 base from V and 4 bases from J, with 8 bases between. DNA of the CDR3: TGTGCCAGCAGCCAAGTACAGGGATACAATGAGCAGTTCTTC. Translation: CASSQVQGYNEQFF.